The rows below give T cell receptor beta chains drawn from one sample of a study of blood T cell repertoires in COVID-19. Profiled with immunoSEQ multiplex PCR; TCRdb holds only in-frame clones, not every one. The data contain about 45,000 clones, 83% of them singletons. Sequencing was carried out using peripheral blood. These receptors all stem from a man aged 80 or over in a cohort sampled during active COVID-19. The CDR3 runs from the conserved cysteine through the conserved F or W. The D gene is left open where the match is weak. Clone size is shown for a subset of rows, as once, few, many or a class of expanded clone.

>17|TRBD1|TRBV7-9|TRBJ1-5|.
CASSLEGRGRGGQPQHF
TGTGCCAGCAGCTTAGAGGGCAGGGGGCGTGGCGGGCAGCCCCAGCATTTT
>14|.|TRBV14|TRBJ1-1|.
CASSQESISTEAFF
TGTGCCAGCAGCCAAGAGTCGATTAGCACTGAAGCTTTCTTT
>15|TRBD1|TRBV5-8|TRBJ1-2|few
CASSFWTGGVNGYTF
TGTGCCAGCAGCTTTTGGACAGGGGGCGTCAATGGCTACACCTTC
>14|.|TRBV28|TRBJ2-3|once
CASSLAPEGRSQYF
TGTGCCAGCAGTTTGGCCCCGGAGGGCCGCTCGCAGTATTTT
>12|.|TRBV19|TRBJ2-1|.
CASSIGGREQFF
TGTGCCAGTAGTATTGGCGGGCGTGAGCAGTTCTTC
>17|TRBD1|TRBV20-1|TRBJ2-2|.
CSASKDRGLSGTGELFF
TGCAGTGCTAGTAAGGACAGGGGTTTGTCTGGGACCGGGGAGCTGTTTTTT
>15|.|TRBV5-4|TRBJ2-2|.
CASSFKAGATGELFF
TGTGCCAGCAGCTTTAAGGCGGGGGCTACCGGGGAGCTGTTTTTT
>15|.|TRBV7-9|TRBJ2-6|.
CASTFRGSGANVLTF
TGTGCCAGCACCTTTCGAGGGTCTGGGGCCAACGTCCTGACTTTC
>11|.|TRBV19|TRBJ1-1|few
CASSIRRAAFF
TGTGCCAGTAGTATTCGGAGGGCTGCTTTCTTT
>12|TRBD1|TRBV2|TRBJ1-4|many
CASQGAGEKLFF
TGTGCCAGCCAGGGGGCTGGAGAAAAACTGTTTTTT
>16|TRBD1|TRBV4-3|TRBJ1-2|.
CASSQDRTGMGYGYTF
TGCGCCAGCAGCCAAGACCGGACAGGGATGGGCTATGGCTACACCTTC
>14|TRBD1|TRBV6-2/TRBV6-3|TRBJ1-2|.
CASSRQGNNYGYTF
TGTGCCAGCAGTCGACAGGGGAATAACTATGGCTACACCTTC
>14|.|TRBV27|TRBJ1-2|.
CASSRGGGSYGYTF
TGTGCCAGCAGTAGGGGAGGGGGAAGCTATGGCTACACCTTC
>12|.|TRBV10-2|TRBJ1-6|few
CASRRQTSPLHF
TGCGCCAGCAGGAGGCAGACTTCACCCCTCCACTTT
>16|TRBD1|TRBV5-6|TRBJ1-4|once
CASRTRDRGHNEKLFF
TGTGCCAGCAGGACCCGGGACAGGGGCCATAATGAAAAACTGTTTTTT
>15|.|TRBV5-1|TRBJ2-2|once
CASSTGQPGTGELFF
TGCGCCAGCAGCACGGGACAACCCGGGACCGGGGAGCTGTTTTTT
>16|.|TRBV29-1|TRBJ1-2|.
CSVEDPYGRGEYGYTF
TGCAGCGTTGAAGATCCATACGGCAGGGGAGAATATGGCTACACCTTC
>13|.|TRBV15|TRBJ2-7|once
CATSRDPGFEQYF
TGTGCCACCAGCAGAGATCCTGGCTTCGAGCAGTACTTC
>16|.|TRBV15|TRBJ2-2|few
CATSPRPGVRSGELFF
TGTGCCACCAGCCCCCGCCCGGGTGTTAGGTCCGGGGAGCTGTTTTTT
>15|.|TRBV2|TRBJ1-4|.
CASSEELGGSGKLFF
TGTGCCAGCAGTGAGGAACTGGGCGGGAGCGGAAAACTGTTTTTT
>14|.|TRBV5-5|TRBJ2-4|once
CASSRGGGDNIQYF
TGTGCCAGCAGCCGCGGAGGGGGCGACAACATTCAGTACTTC
>15|.|TRBV19|TRBJ2-2|.
CASSSGNANTGELFF
TGTGCCAGTAGTAGCGGCAATGCGAACACCGGGGAGCTGTTTTTT
>16|TRBD2|TRBV7-9|TRBJ2-5|.
CASSLLASGGPETQYF
TGTGCCAGCAGCTTACTAGCTAGCGGGGGCCCAGAGACCCAGTACTTC
>13|TRBD2|TRBV7-6|TRBJ2-3|.
CASSLRFSGTTYF
TGTGCCAGCAGCCTACGGTTTAGCGGGACGACTTATTTT
>17|.|TRBV5-1|TRBJ1-3|.
CASSLAAGRLVGNTIYF
TGCGCCAGCAGCTTGGCGGCAGGGAGGTTGGTTGGAAACACCATATATTTT
>13|.|TRBV4-1|TRBJ2-7|.
CASSRDIAYEQYF
TGCGCCAGCAGCCGGGACATCGCCTACGAGCAGTACTTC
>12|.|TRBV28|TRBJ2-7|once
CASSRGSYEQYF
TGTGCCAGCAGTAGGGGCTCCTACGAGCAGTACTTC
>16|.|TRBV27|TRBJ1-3|.
CASSLSFGGAGNTIYF
TGTGCCAGCAGTTTATCTTTTGGCGGAGCTGGAAACACCATATATTTT
>14|TRBD1|TRBV18|TRBJ1-5|.
CASSPGQGAQPQHF
TGTGCCAGCTCACCGGGACAGGGGGCTCAGCCCCAGCATTTT
>13|.|TRBV6-1|TRBJ2-5|.
CASSYKGPETQYF
TGTGCCAGCAGTTATAAGGGGCCGGAGACCCAGTACTTC
>13|TRBD1|TRBV18|TRBJ1-2|.
CASSSLTGVGYTF
TGTGCCAGCTCCTCTTTGACAGGGGTCGGCTACACCTTC
>15|TRBD1|TRBV4-2|TRBJ1-6|once
CASSQRTGGTGSLHF
TGTGCCAGCAGCCAGAGGACAGGGGGCACCGGGTCCCTCCACTTT
>18|TRBD2|TRBV9|TRBJ2-5|.
CASSAPGTSGSPGETQYF
TGTGCCAGCAGCGCCCCCGGGACTAGCGGGAGCCCCGGGGAGACCCAGTACTTC
>14|.|TRBV11-2|TRBJ1-6|few
CASSLEDSPSSLHF
TGTGCCAGCAGCTTAGAGGACTCCCCGTCCTCCCTCCACTTT
>14|.|TRBV7-9|TRBJ1-1|.
CASSLQARNTEAFF
TGTGCCAGCAGCTTACAGGCCCGGAACACTGAAGCTTTCTTT
>12|.|TRBV5-6|TRBJ2-7|.
CASSLAFHEQYF
TGTGCCAGCAGCTTGGCGTTCCACGAGCAGTACTTC
>17|TRBD1|TRBV2|TRBJ2-7|.
CASRGGTGGSSTYEQYF
TGTGCCAGTAGGGGAGGGACAGGGGGCTCCAGTACTTACGAGCAGTACTTC
>13|TRBD2|TRBV6-5|TRBJ2-1|few
CASSQQLAGPQFF
TGTGCCAGCAGCCAGCAACTAGCGGGTCCCCAGTTCTTC
>15|TRBD2|TRBV2|TRBJ2-5|.
CASSPSGGPQETQYF
TGTGCCAGCAGCCCCAGCGGGGGCCCCCAAGAGACCCAGTACTTC
>16|TRBD2|TRBV18|TRBJ2-1|.
CASSPGTSGGANEQFF
TGTGCCAGCTCACCAGGGACTAGCGGGGGGGCCAATGAGCAGTTCTTC
>14|TRBD1|TRBV28|TRBJ2-7|.
CASQGAGGPYEQYF
TGTGCCAGCCAGGGGGCAGGGGGCCCCTACGAGCAGTACTTC
>16|TRBD1|TRBV4-3|TRBJ1-2|.
CASSQSDRGRFYGYTF
TGCGCCAGCAGCCAATCGGACAGGGGGCGGTTCTATGGCTACACCTTC
>15|TRBD1|TRBV9|TRBJ2-7|.
CASSAGTGVWDEQYF
TGTGCCAGCAGCGCCGGGACAGGGGTTTGGGACGAGCAGTACTTC
>14|TRBD1|TRBV19|TRBJ2-4|.
CASSQTGVRLNQYF
TGTGCCAGTAGCCAAACAGGGGTTCGTTTAAATCAGTACTTC
>11|.|TRBV2|TRBJ2-7|.
CASSSSYEQYF
TGTGCCAGCAGCTCCTCCTACGAGCAGTACTTC
>12|.|TRBV6-2/TRBV6-3|TRBJ2-3|.
CASSLQGDTQYF
TGTGCCAGCAGTCTTCAGGGGGATACGCAGTATTTT
>15|.|TRBV6-5|TRBJ2-7|.
CASSYSAGRSYEQYF
TGTGCCAGCAGTTACTCTGCAGGGAGGTCCTACGAGCAGTACTTC
>15|TRBD2|TRBV5-1|TRBJ2-5|.
CASSPTSGGPQTQYF
TGCGCCAGCAGCCCGACTAGCGGGGGGCCCCAGACCCAGTACTTC
>15|TRBD2|TRBV5-1|TRBJ2-5|.
CASSLAGGSQETQYF
TGCGCCAGCAGCTTGGCCGGGGGGTCCCAAGAGACCCAGTACTTC
>12|.|TRBV6-5|TRBJ2-1|.
CAGGTVGNEQFF
TGTGCCGGAGGGACAGTCGGCAATGAGCAGTTCTTC
>13|.|TRBV11-3|TRBJ2-2|.
CASSRRVSGELFF
TGTGCCAGCAGCCGCAGGGTCTCCGGGGAGCTGTTTTTT
>13|.|TRBV5-1|TRBJ2-7|.
CASSSLTLPEQYF
TGCGCCAGCAGCTCGCTAACTCTTCCCGAGCAGTACTTC
>13|TRBD1|TRBV30|TRBJ1-2|medium-sized
CAWRGDRAHGYTF
TGTGCCTGGAGAGGGGACAGGGCACATGGCTACACCTTC
>14|TRBD1|TRBV11-2|TRBJ2-1|.
CASSYTTGGTEQFF
TGTGCCAGCAGCTATACCACAGGGGGTACTGAGCAGTTCTTC
>13|.|TRBV19|TRBJ1-5|.
CASSINPAGPQHF
TGTGCCAGTAGTATTAACCCCGCCGGTCCCCAGCATTTT
>16|TRBD1|TRBV5-1|TRBJ1-5|.
CASSLTGTGPNQPQHF
TGCGCCAGCAGCCTGACCGGGACAGGGCCCAATCAGCCCCAGCATTTT
>14|TRBD1|TRBV18|TRBJ2-3|.
CASSPTAGGDTQYF
TGTGCCAGCTCACCAACGGCAGGGGGAGATACGCAGTATTTT
>17|TRBD2|TRBV11-2|TRBJ2-1|.
CASSSGGSGIVNNEQFF
TGTGCCAGCAGCTCCGGGGGTAGCGGGATTGTAAACAATGAGCAGTTCTTC
>14|TRBD2|TRBV9|TRBJ2-7|.
CASSRTSGPYEQYF
TGTGCCAGCAGCCGGACTAGCGGCCCCTACGAGCAGTACTTC